This T cell receptor (beta chain) is from a study of T-cell reconstitution after alpha-beta-depleted transplantation in children. A library of TCRbeta sequences, prepared with unique molecular identifiers, was generated. One entry per CDR3 protein results from TCRdb running MiXCR on the PCR reads. The data hold around 80,000 distinct CDR3 sequences, with over 15% observed a single time. This CDR3 contains 16 residues. Germline CDR1 reads MGHRA; CDR2 reads YSYEKL. V was pared by 3 bases and J by 7 bases, with 22 bases between. Here the sequenced sample was PBMCs, mostly from graft donor cells, taken 360 days after TCRalphabeta/CD19-depleted stem cell transplant. The rearrangement joins TRBV4-1 to TRBJ2-7; a weak D match, TRBD2 (5 bases). This TCR came from a male patient between 2 and 10 years old who had a stem cell transplant for acute lymphoblastic leukemia, so the T cells may come from the graft donor. The CDR3 region is CASSQPLRAGALEQYF. CDR3 sequence (DNA): TGCGCCAGCAGCCAGCCTTTGAGGGCAGGAGCACTTGAGCAGTACTTC.